This TCR beta chain was sequenced during a study of early T cells in non-severe SARS-CoV-2 infection. Overall study: Alpha and beta chains were unpaired, from unsorted whole-blood bulk RNA. General study points: Missing private and CD4 specificities, VDJdb matching favored anti-spike CD8 responses.

Looked up from germline, CDR1 is SGHTA and CDR2 is FQGNSA. V was cut by 1 base and J by 3 bases, with 4 bases left in between. The CDR3 consists of 12 residues. Individually, cDNA molecules had unique molecular identifiers attached to them. TCRdb recomputed calls from the 5' RACE reads with MiXCR, one row per CDR3 protein. In the table there are 55,000 to 80,000 distinct CDR3 sequences, around 13% of which are singletons. This clonotype was detected ten times or more. Its antigen is unidentified. The source of this sequence is an adult who was a healthcare worker with PCR-confirmed SARS-CoV-2 infection or an uninfected control (not recorded which). Source: whole blood, taken at baseline. The chain links TRBV7-2 to TRBJ2-7, with D uncertain. The CDR3 DNA follows: TGTGCCAGCAGCTTAGACGTCTACGAGCAGTACTTC. Translation gives CASSLDVYEQYF.